These 9 T cell receptor beta chains share one sample of origin, sequenced in a study of T cell repertoires in cytomegalovirus infection. TCRdb fed the reads into MiXCR, producing one record per CDR3 protein. Found here are more than 400,000 distinct CDR3 sequences, about 30% of them singletons; the top ten hold about 12%. Sample: PBMCs. The receptors derive from a human donor in good health (CMV status not recorded). Some clones in this sample may be carry-over from other donors' samples.

The chain has TRBV20-1 and TRBJ2-3; TRBD1 or TRBD2 may be the D gene (5 bases each). Trimming shortened V by 3 bases and J by 4 bases, and 11 bases separated the two germline ends. The CDR3 is 13 residues long. Germline lookup yields CDR1 DFQATT and CDR2 SNEGSKA (reference sequence). The CDR3: CSARRGHPDTQYF. The CDR3 DNA is TGCAGTGCTAGGAGGGGTCACCCAGATACGCAGTATTTT.

The V gene is TRBV9, the J gene TRBJ2-3; 12 bases are shared with TRBD2. Germline CDR1 and CDR2: SGDLS and YYNGEE. This CDR3 has 16 amino acids. After removal of 0 bases from V and 3 bases from J, the junction contained 2 bases not matched to a gene. This CDR3 is CASSVGLAGDTDTQYF. As DNA, the CDR3 is TGTGCCAGCAGCGTAGGACTAGCGGGAGATACAGATACGCAGTATTTT.

This clonotype was recorded at least ten times. This chain links TRBV12-3 or TRBV12-4 with TRBJ1-4; D not resolved. This CDR3 comprises 12 residues. The V end lost 4 bases, the J end lost 16 bases, and 16 bases lay between the germline ends. The CDR3 region has the DNA TGTGCCAGCAGTTGGAATCGGGAAAAGACGTTTTTT. Residues: CASSWNREKTFF.

V is TRBV25-1 and J is TRBJ2-5; 8 nucleotides match TRBD1. The CDR3 has 13 residues. The V and J ends lost 7 bases and 5 bases, in that order; junction bases with no gene match: 6. Germline V gene lookup returns CDR1 MGHDK and CDR2 SYGVNS. The CDR3, as DNA: TGTGCCAGCACCCAGGGGGCCTTGGAGACCCAGTACTTC. This sequence encodes CASTQGALETQYF.

This clonotype was detected only a few times. V gene TRBV3-1 combines with J gene TRBJ2-1; D is possibly TRBD1 (5 bases). The CDR3 runs 12 residues. The V gene's germline CDR1 is LGHDT and CDR2 YNNKEL (reference sequence). V was cut by 3 bases and J by 12 bases, with 12 bases left in between. The CDR3 DNA follows: TGTGCCAGCAGCCAGATTGATAGGGGGCAGTTCTTC. Its translation: CASSQIDRGQFF.

The sample holds a few counts of this clonotype. This chain joins TRBV9 and TRBJ1-6, with a tentative D call TRBD1 (6 bases). From germline, CDR1 is SGDLS and CDR2 YYNGEE. The V gene lost 4 bases and the J gene lost 9 bases, with 14 bases spanning the gap. This CDR3 spans 14 amino acids. In DNA, the CDR3 is TGTGCCAGCAGCCCCCAAGGGGGTCTTTCACCCCTCCACTTT. It is translated as CASSPQGGLSPLHF.

This clonotype has more than one count but fewer than ten. The chain joins TRBV4-1 to TRBJ2-3, with TRBD2 matching over 9 bases. The CDR3 sequence is 16 residues long. Germline V CDR1 and CDR2: MGHRA, YSYEKL. Losses at the gene ends were 4 bases for V and 2 bases for J; bases not matched to a gene: 7. For the CDR3, the DNA is TGCGCCAGCAGCCTCTCTAGCGGGGAAATCACAGATACGCAGTATTTT. Translation gives CASSLSSGEITDTQYF.

J is TRBJ2-7 and V is TRBV6-2 or TRBV6-3; no clear D gene. The length of the CDR3 is 13 residues. Per the germline V gene, CDR1 is MNHEY and CDR2 is SVGEGT. Trimming left V 10 bases short and J 2 bases short, with 15 bases between. The CDR3 loop is CATGIQNTYEQYF. CDR3 DNA: TGTGCCACCGGTATACAGAACACCTACGAGCAGTACTTC.

This clonotype was seen only a few times. The V call is TRBV6-1, the J call TRBJ2-3; TRBD2 aligns across 8 bases. The V gene's germline CDR1 is MNHNS and CDR2 SASEGT. Unmatched junction bases numbered 6, after V lost 8 bases and J lost 5 bases. This CDR3 has 13 amino acids. The CDR3 region is CASGPSGGDTQYF. As DNA, the CDR3 is TGTGCCAGCGGGCCGAGCGGGGGAGATACGCAGTATTTT.